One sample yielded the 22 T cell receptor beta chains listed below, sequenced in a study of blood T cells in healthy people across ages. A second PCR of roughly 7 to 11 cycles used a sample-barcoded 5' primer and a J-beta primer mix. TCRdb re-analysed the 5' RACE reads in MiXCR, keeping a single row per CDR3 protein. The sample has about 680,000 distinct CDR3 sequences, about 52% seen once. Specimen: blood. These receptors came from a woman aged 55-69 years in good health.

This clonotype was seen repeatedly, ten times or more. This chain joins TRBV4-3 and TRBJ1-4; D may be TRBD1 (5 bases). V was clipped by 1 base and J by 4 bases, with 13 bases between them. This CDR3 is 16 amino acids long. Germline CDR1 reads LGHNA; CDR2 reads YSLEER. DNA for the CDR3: TGCGCCAGCAGCCAAGGGGGGGTCGGGCGTAATGAAAAACTGTTTTTT. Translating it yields CASSQGGVGRNEKLFF.

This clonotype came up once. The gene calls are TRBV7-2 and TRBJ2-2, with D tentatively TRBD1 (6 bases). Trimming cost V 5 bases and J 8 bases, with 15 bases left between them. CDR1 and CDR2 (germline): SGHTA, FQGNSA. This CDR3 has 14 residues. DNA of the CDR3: TGTGCCAGCAGCCGCGGACAGCCGAAAGGGGAGCTGTTTTTT. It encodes CASSRGQPKGELFF.

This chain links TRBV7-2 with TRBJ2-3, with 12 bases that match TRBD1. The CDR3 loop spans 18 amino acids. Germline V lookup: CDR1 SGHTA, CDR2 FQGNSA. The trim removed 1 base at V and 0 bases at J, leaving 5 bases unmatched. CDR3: CASSLEGTGGLSTDTQYF. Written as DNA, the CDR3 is TGTGCCAGCAGCTTAGAGGGGACAGGGGGCCTGAGCACAGATACGCAGTATTTT. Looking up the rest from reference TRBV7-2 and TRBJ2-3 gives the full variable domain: GAGVSQSPSNKVTEKGKDVELRCDPISGHTALYWYRQSLGQGLEFLIYFQGNSAPDKSGLPSDRFSAERTGGSVSTLTIQRTQQEDSAVYLCASSLEGTGGLSTDTQYFGPGTRLTVL.

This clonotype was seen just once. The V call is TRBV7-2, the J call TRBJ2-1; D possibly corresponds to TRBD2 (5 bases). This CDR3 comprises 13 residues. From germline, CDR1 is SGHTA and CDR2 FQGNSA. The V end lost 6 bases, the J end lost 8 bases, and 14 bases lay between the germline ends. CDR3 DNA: TGTGCCAGCAGTCCCATCACGCGGGATGAGCAGTTCTTC. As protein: CASSPITRDEQFF.

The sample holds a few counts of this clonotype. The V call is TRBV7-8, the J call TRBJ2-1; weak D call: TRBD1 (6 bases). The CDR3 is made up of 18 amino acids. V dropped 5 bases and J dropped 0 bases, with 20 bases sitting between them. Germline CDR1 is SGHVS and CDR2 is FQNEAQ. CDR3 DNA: TGTGCCAGCAGCACCCCCGGACTGGGGGCAGGCTCCTACAATGAGCAGTTCTTC. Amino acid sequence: CASSTPGLGAGSYNEQFF.

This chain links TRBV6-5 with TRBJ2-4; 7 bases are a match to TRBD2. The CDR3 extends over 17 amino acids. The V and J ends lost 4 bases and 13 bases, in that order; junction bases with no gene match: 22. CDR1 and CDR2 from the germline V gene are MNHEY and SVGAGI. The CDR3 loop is CASSSPNPSSTAGEQYF. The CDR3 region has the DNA TGTGCCAGCAGTTCCCCGAACCCTAGTAGTACGGCGGGAGAGCAGTACTTC.

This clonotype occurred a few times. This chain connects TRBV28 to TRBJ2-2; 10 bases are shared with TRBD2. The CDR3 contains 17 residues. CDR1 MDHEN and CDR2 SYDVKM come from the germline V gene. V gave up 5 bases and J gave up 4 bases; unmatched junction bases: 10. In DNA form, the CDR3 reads TGTGCCAGCAGTCCTCTAGCGGGAGCACGGGGCACCGGGGAGCTGTTTTTT. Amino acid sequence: CASSPLAGARGTGELFF.

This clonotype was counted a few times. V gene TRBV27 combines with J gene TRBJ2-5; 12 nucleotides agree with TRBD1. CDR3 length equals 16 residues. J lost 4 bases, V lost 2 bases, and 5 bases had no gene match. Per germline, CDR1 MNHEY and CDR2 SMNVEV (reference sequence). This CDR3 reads CASSLRDRGRGETQYF. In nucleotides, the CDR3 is TGTGCCAGCAGTTTAAGGGACAGGGGGCGCGGAGAGACCCAGTACTTC.

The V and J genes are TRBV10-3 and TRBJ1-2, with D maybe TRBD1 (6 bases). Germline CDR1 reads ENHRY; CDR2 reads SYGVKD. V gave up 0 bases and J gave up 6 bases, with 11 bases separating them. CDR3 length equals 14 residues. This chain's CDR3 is CAISESGGNDGYTF. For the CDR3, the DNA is TGTGCCATCAGTGAGTCTGGGGGCAACGATGGCTACACCTTC.

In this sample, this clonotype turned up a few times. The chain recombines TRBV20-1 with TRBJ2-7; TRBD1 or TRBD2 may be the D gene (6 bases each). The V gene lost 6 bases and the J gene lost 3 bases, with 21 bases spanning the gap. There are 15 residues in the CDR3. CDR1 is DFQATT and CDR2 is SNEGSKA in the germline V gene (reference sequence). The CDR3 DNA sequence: TGCAGTGCCAACTCGGGGGCTACAGGGTTCTACGAGCAGTACTTC. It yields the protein CSANSGATGFYEQYF.

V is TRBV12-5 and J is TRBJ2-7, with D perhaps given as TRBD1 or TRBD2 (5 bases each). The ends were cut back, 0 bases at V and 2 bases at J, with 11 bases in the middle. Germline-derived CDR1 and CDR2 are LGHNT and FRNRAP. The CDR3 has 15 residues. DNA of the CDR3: TGTGCTAGTGGTTTGGTGAGGGACGTAGCCTACGAGCAGTACTTC. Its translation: CASGLVRDVAYEQYF.

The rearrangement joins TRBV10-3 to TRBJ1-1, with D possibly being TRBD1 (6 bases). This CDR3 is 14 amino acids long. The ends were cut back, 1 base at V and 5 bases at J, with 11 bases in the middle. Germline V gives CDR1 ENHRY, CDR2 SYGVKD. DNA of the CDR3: TGTGCCATCAGTGAGTACAGGGATGAAACTGAAGCTTTCTTT. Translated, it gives CAISEYRDETEAFF.

The CDR3 spells CSASPLGRSSYNEQFF. The DNA for the CDR3 is TGCAGTGCTAGCCCCTTGGGTCGAAGCTCCTACAATGAGCAGTTCTTC. This rearrangement joins TRBV20-1 to TRBJ2-1, with no clear D. The CDR3 sequence is 16 residues long. Trimming shortened V by 3 bases and J by 0 bases, and 15 bases separated the two germline ends. Germline CDR1 is DFQATT and CDR2 is SNEGSKA (reference sequence).

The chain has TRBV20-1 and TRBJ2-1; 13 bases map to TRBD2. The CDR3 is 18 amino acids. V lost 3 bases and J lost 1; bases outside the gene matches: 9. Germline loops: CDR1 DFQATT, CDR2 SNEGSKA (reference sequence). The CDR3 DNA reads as TGCAGTGCTAGTGACGGACTAGCGGGAGAGGAGTCCTACAATGAGCAGTTCTTC. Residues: CSASDGLAGEESYNEQFF.

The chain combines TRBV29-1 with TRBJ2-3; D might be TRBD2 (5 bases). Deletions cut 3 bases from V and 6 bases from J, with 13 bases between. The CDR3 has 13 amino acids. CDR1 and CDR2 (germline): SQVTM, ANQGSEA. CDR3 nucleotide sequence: TGCAGCGTTGACGTACTAGTAATGGATACGCAGTATTTT. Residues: CSVDVLVMDTQYF.

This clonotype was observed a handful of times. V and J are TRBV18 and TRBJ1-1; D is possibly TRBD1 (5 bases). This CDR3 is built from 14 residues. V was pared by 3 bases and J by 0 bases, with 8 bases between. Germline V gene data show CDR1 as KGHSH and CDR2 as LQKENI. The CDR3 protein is CASSPGPLNTEAFF. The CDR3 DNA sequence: TGTGCCAGCTCACCGGGACCGCTGAACACTGAAGCTTTCTTT.

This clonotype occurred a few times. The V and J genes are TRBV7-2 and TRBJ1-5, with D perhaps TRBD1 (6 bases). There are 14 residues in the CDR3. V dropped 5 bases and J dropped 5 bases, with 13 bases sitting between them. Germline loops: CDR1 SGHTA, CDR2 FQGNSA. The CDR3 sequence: CASSRTGMDQPQHF. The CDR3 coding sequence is TGTGCCAGCAGCCGTACAGGGATGGATCAGCCCCAGCATTTT.

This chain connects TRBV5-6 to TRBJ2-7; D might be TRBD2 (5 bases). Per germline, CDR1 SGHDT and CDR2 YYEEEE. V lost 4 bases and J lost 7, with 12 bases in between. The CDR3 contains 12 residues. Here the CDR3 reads CASSRATGEQYF. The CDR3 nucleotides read TGTGCCAGCAGCCGCGCCACGGGAGAGCAGTACTTC.

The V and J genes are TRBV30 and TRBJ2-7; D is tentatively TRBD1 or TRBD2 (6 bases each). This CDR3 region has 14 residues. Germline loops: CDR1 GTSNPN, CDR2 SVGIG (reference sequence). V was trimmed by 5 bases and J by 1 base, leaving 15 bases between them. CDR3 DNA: TGTGCCTGGTCACCGGGGGACAAATCCTACGAGCAGTACTTC. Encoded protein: CAWSPGDKSYEQYF. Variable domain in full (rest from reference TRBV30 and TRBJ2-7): SQTIHQWPATLVQPVGSPLSLECTVEGTSNPNLYWYRQAAGRGLQLLFYSVGIGQISSEVPQNLSASRPQDRQFILSSKKLLLSDSGFYLCAWSPGDKSYEQYFGPGTRLTVT.

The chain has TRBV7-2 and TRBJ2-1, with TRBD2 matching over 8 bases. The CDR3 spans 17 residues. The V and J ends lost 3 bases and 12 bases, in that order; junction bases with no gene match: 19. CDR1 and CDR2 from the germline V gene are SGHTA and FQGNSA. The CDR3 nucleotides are TGTGCCAGCAGCTTCGATTTAAGCGGGAGTGCACTTGGTGGGCAGTTCTTC. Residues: CASSFDLSGSALGGQFF.

CDR3 in DNA: TGCAGTGCTCCACGAGCGGGGACAGGGGGGTACGAGCAGTACTTC. It codes for CSAPRAGTGGYEQYF. This chain joins TRBV20-1 and TRBJ2-4; 11 nucleotides line up with TRBD1. The J call may be faulty, since TRBJ2-7 better matches the DNA end. Per germline, CDR1 DFQATT and CDR2 SNEGSKA (reference sequence). This CDR3 spans 15 amino acids.

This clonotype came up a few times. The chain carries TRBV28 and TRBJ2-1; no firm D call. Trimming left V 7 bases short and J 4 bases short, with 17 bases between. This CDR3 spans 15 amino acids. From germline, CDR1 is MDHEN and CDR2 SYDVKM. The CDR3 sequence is CASTPRWLLYNEQFF. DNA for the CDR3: TGTGCCAGCACCCCCAGGTGGCTTTTATACAATGAGCAGTTCTTC. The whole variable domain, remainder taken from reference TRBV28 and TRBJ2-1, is DVKVTQSSRYLVKRTGEKVFLECVQDMDHENMFWYRQDPGLGLRLIYFSYDVKMKEKGDIPEGYSVSREKKERFSLILESASTNQTSMYLCASTPRWLLYNEQFFGPGTRLTVL.